This TCR beta chain emerged from a study of blood T cells in healthy people across ages. The CDR3 covers 15 residues. Germline trimming cut 3 bases from V and 1 base from J; bases unmatched to any gene: 5. Germline CDR1 KGHSH, CDR2 LQKENI. Sample-barcoded 5' priming and a J-beta primer mix drove a second PCR of about 6 to 12 cycles. TCRdb recomputed calls from the 5' RACE reads with MiXCR, one row per CDR3 protein. The sample contains some 1 million distinct CDR3 sequences, 45% of which appear only once. This clonotype was seen only once. This chain links TRBV18 with TRBJ1-1, with TRBD1 matching 7 bases. The source of this sequence is a woman aged 55 to 70 in good health. The material sequenced was blood. The CDR3 loop reads CASSPWDSRNTEAFF. CDR3 nucleotides: TGTGCCAGCTCACCCTGGGACAGCAGGAACACTGAAGCTTTCTTT.